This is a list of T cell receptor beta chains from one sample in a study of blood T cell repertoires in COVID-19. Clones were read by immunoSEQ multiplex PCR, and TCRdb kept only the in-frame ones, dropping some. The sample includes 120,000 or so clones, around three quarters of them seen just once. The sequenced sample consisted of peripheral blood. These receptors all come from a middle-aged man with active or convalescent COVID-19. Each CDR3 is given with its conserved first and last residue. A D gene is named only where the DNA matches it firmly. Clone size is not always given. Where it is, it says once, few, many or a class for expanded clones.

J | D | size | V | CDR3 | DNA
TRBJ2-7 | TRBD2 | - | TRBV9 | CASSVGSGELYEQYF | TGTGCCAGCAGCGTAGGAAGCGGGGAACTCTACGAGCAGTACTTC
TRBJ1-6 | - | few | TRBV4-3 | CASSQETGGTPLHF | TGCGCCAGCAGCCAAGAAACGGGCGGGACACCCCTCCACTTT
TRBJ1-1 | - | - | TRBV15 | CATSRERKMNTEAFF | TGTGCCACCAGCAGAGAGAGGAAAATGAACACTGAAGCTTTCTTT
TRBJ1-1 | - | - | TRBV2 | CASQLQRAEAFF | TGTGCCAGCCAACTTCAACGTGCTGAAGCTTTCTTT
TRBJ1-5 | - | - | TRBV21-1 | CARRVTPSHQPQHF | TGTGCCAGGAGGGTTACCCCAAGTCATCAGCCCCAGCATTTT
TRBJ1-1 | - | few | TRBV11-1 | CASSLGQNTEAFF | TGTGCCAGCAGCTTAGGACAGAACACTGAAGCTTTCTTT
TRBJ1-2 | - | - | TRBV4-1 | CASSQREGGAGYTF | TGCGCCAGCAGCCAGCGGGAGGGAGGGGCTGGCTACACCTTC
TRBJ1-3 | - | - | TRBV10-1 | CATLGSSGNTIYF | TGCGCCACCCTGGGGAGCTCTGGAAACACCATATATTTT
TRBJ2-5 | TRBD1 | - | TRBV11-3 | CASSWQGGGGETQYF | TGTGCCAGCAGCTGGCAAGGGGGCGGTGGGGAGACCCAGTACTTC
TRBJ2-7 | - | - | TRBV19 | CASSIAGGPYEQYF | TGTGCCAGTAGTATAGCCGGGGGGCCCTACGAGCAGTACTTC
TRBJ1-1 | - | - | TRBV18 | CASSQARGGRGTEAFF | TGTGCCAGCTCACAAGCCCGGGGGGGTCGTGGTACTGAAGCTTTCTTT
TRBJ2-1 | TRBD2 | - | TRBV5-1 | CASRSTSGTYNEQFF | TGCGCCAGCAGATCCACTAGCGGTACCTACAATGAGCAGTTCTTC
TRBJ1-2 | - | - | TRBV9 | CASSVGTFGRGPYGYTF | TGTGCCAGCAGCGTTGGGACATTCGGACGGGGTCCCTATGGCTACACCTTC
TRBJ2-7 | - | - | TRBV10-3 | CAISEDSPSNEQYF | TGTGCCATCAGTGAGGACAGTCCCTCAAACGAGCAGTACTTC
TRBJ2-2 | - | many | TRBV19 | CASSISLTSGELFF | TGTGCCAGTAGTATAAGCCTAACGTCGGGGGAGCTGTTTTTT
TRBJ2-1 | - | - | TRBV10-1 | CASSPTGTGYSGIGSEQFF | TGCGCCAGCAGCCCAACCGGGACAGGGTATAGCGGGATAGGTTCTGAGCAGTTCTTC
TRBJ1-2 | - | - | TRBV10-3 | CAISESTGAEGYTF | TGTGCCATCAGTGAGTCGACAGGAGCGGAGGGCTACACCTTC
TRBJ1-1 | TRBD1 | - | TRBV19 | CASSPSGTGYTEAFF | TGTGCCAGTAGTCCCTCCGGGACAGGGTACACTGAAGCTTTCTTT
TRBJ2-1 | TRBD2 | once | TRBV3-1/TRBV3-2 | CASSPPRTSHYNEQFF | TGTGCCAGCAGCCCGCCCAGGACTAGCCACTACAATGAGCAGTTCTTC
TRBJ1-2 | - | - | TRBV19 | CASSMKTLLGLYTF | TGTGCCAGTAGTATGAAAACCCTCTTGGGACTCTACACCTTC
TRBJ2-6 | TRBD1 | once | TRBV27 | CASSSLSPGQGAGSGANVLTF | TGTGCCAGCAGTTCCTTGTCTCCGGGACAGGGGGCGGGATCTGGGGCCAACGTCCTGACTTTC
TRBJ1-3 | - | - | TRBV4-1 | CASSQPPGQRGNTIYF | TGCGCCAGCAGCCAACCACCGGGACAACGGGGAAACACCATATATTTT
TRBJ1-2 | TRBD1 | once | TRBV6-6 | CASSYRGQDGYTF | TGTGCCAGCAGTTACCGCGGACAGGATGGCTACACCTTC
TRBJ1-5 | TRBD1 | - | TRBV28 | CASSFGPGGRRNQPQHF | TGTGCCAGCAGTTTCGGCCCAGGGGGGCGGCGCAATCAGCCCCAGCATTTT
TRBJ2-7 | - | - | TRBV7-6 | CASSPTGNSYEQYF | TGTGCCAGCAGCCCTACAGGTAACTCCTACGAGCAGTACTTC
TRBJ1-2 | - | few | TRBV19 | CASSTSGTPTEGYTF | TGTGCCAGTAGTACTTCCGGGACACCAACGGAGGGCTACACCTTC
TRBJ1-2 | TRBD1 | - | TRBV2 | CASSEGDSLYGYTF | TGTGCCAGCAGTGAAGGGGACAGCCTCTATGGCTACACCTTC
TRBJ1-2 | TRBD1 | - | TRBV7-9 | CASSLQGDRGGYTF | TGTGCCAGCAGCTTACAGGGGGACAGGGGCGGCTACACCTTC
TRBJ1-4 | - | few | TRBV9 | CASSVDHTTGTNEKLFF | TGTGCCAGCAGCGTAGATCACACCACGGGAACTAATGAAAAACTGTTTTTT
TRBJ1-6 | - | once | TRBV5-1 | CASSFGDNSPLHF | TGCGCCAGCAGCTTCGGGGATAATTCACCCCTCCACTTT
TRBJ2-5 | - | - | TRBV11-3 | CASSSGIQETQYF | TGTGCCAGCAGCTCCGGTATACAAGAGACCCAGTACTTC
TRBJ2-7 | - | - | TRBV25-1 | CASSDDSHEQYF | TGTGCCAGCAGTGACGACAGCCACGAGCAGTACTTC
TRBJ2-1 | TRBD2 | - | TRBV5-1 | CASSLGGGGAGDEQFF | TGCGCCAGCAGCTTGGGCGGCGGGGGGGCCGGGGATGAGCAGTTCTTC
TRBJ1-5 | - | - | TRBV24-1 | CATSDPQGGDQPQHF | TGTGCCACCAGTGACCCACAGGGTGGGGACCAGCCCCAGCATTTT
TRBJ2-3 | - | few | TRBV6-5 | CASSSSGTILTDTQYF | TGTGCCAGCAGTTCGTCCGGGACAATCCTCACAGATACGCAGTATTTT
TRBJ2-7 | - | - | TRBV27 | CASSSGVSYEQYF | TGTGCCAGCAGTTCGGGTGTATCCTACGAGCAGTACTTC
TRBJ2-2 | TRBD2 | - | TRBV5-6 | CASSFASGGHTGELFF | TGTGCCAGCAGCTTCGCTAGCGGGGGGCACACCGGGGAGCTGTTTTTT
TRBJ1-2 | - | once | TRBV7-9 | CASSPKLGQTRYYGYTF | TGTGCCAGCAGCCCTAAACTTGGACAGACCCGGTACTATGGCTACACCTTC
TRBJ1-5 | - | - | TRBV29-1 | CSVSSTGKGGQPQHF | TGCAGCGTCTCTAGCACGGGGAAGGGCGGTCAGCCCCAGCATTTT
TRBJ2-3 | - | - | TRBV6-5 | CASSYARPSTDTQYF | TGTGCCAGCAGTTACGCCAGGCCTAGCACAGATACGCAGTATTTT